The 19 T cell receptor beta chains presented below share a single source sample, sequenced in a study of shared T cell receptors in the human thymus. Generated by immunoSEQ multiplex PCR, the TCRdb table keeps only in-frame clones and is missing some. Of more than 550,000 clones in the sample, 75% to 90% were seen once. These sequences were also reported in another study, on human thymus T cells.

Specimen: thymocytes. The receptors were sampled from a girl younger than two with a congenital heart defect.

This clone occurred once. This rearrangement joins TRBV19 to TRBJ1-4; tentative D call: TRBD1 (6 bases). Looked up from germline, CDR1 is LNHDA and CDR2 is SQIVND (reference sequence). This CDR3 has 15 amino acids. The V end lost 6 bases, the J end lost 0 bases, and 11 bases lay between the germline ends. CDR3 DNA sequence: TGTGCCAGTAGCGGGGGGGCTGCAACTAATGAAAAACTGTTTTTT. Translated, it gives CASSGGAATNEKLFF. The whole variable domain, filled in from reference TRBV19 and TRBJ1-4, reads DGGITQSPKYLFRKEGQNVTLSCEQNLNHDAMYWYRQDPGQGLRLIYYSQIVNDFQKGDIAEGYSVSREKKESFPLTVTSAQKNPTAFYLCASSGGAATNEKLFFGSGTQLSVL.

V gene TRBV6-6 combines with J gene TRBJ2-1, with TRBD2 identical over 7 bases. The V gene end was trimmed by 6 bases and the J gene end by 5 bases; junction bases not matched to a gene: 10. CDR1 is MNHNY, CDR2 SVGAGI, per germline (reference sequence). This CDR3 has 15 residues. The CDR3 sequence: CASRSRGGSNNEQFF. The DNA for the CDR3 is TGTGCCAGCAGAAGTCGCGGGGGATCAAACAATGAGCAGTTCTTC.

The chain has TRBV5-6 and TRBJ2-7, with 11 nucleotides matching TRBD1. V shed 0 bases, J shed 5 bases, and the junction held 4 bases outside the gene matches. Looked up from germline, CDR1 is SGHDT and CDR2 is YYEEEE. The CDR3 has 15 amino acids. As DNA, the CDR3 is TGTGCCAGCAGCTTGGTTAGGACAGGGGGCCACGAGCAGTACTTC. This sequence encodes CASSLVRTGGHEQYF. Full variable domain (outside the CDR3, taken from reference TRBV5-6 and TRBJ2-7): DAGVTQSPTHLIKTRGQQVTLRCSPKSGHDTVSWYQQALGQGPQFIFQYYEEEERQRGNFPDRFSGHQFPNYSSELNVNALLLGDSALYLCASSLVRTGGHEQYFGPGTRLTVT.

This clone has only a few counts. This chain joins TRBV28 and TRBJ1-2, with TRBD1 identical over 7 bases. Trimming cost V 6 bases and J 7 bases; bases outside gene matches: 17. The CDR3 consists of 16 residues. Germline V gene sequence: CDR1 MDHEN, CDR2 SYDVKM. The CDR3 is CASRLGPGQVGRGYTF. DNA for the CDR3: TGTGCCAGCAGGCTAGGGCCAGGACAGGTGGGGCGTGGCTACACCTTC.

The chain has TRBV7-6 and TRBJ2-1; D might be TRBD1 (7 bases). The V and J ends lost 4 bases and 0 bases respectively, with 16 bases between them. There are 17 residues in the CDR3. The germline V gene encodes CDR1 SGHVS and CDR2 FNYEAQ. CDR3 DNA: TGTGCCAGCAGCTCTAGACAGGGACTCTTCTCCTACAATGAGCAGTTCTTC. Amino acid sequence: CASSSRQGLFSYNEQFF.

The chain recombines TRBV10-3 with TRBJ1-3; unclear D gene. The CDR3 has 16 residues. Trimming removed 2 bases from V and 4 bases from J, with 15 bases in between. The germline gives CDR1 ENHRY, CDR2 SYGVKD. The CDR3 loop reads CAISEPTIGGGNTIYF. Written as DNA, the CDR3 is TGTGCCATCAGTGAGCCTACTATCGGTGGAGGAAACACCATATATTTT.

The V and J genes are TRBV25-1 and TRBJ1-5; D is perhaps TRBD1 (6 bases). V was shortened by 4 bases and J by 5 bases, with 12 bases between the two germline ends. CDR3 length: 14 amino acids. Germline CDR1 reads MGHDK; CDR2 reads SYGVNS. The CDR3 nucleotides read TGTGCCAGCAGTGGGGAAGGGGGATATCAGCCCCAGCATTTT. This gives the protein CASSGEGGYQPQHF.

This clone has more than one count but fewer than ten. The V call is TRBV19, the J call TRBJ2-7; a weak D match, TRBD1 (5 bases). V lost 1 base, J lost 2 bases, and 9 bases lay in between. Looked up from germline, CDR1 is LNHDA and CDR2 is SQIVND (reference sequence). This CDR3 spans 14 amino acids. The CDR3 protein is CASSIAADTYEQYF. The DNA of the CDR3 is TGTGCCAGTAGTATAGCCGCGGACACCTACGAGCAGTACTTC.

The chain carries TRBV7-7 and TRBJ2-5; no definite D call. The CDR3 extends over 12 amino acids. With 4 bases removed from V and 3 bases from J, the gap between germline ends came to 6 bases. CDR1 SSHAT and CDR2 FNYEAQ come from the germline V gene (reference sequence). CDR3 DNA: TGTGCCAGCAGCTCCCTTGAAGAGACCCAGTACTTC. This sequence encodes CASSSLEETQYF.

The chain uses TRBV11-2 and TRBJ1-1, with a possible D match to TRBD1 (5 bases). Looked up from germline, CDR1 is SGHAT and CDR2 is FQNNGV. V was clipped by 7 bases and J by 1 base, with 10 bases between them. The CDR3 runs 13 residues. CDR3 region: CASTRDRNTEAFF. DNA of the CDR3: TGTGCCAGCACCCGAGACAGGAACACTGAAGCTTTCTTT.

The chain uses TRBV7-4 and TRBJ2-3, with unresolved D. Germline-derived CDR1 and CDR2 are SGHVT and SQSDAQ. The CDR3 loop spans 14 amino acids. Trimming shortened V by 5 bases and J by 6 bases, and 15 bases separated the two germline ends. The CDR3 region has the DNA TGTGCCAGCAGCCTAAATTTCGACTGGGATACGCAGTATTTT. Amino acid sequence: CASSLNFDWDTQYF.

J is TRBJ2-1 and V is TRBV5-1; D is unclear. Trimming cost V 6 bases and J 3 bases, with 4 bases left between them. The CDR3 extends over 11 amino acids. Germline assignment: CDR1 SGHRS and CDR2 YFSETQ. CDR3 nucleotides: TGCGCCAGCATAGACTACAATGAGCAGTTCTTC. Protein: CASIDYNEQFF.

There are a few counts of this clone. CDR3: CASSFRTGVHIQYF. CDR3 DNA sequence: TGTGCCAGCAGTTTTCGGACAGGGGTACACATTCAGTACTTC. V is TRBV2 and J is TRBJ2-4, with 9 nucleotides matching TRBD1. V lost 5 bases and J lost 8; bases outside the gene matches: 7. The CDR3 is 14 amino acids. Germline CDR1 and CDR2: SNHLY and FYNNEI.

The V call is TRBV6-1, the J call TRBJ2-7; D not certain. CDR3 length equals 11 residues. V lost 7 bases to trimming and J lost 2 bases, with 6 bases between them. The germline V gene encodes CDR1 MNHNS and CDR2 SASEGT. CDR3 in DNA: TGTGCCAGCACGGGTCCCTACGAGCAGTACTTC. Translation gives CASTGPYEQYF.

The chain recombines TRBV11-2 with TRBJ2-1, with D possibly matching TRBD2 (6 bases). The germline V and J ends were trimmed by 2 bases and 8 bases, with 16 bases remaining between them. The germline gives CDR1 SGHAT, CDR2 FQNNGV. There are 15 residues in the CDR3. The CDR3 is CASSLISTSSHEQFF. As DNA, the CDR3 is TGTGCCAGCAGCTTAATCTCGACTAGTTCCCATGAGCAGTTCTTC.

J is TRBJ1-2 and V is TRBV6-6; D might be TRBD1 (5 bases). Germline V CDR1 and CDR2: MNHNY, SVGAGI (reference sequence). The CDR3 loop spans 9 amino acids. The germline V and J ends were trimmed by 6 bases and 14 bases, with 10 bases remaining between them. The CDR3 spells CASSPGDTF. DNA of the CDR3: TGTGCCAGCAGCCCGGGGGATACCTTC.

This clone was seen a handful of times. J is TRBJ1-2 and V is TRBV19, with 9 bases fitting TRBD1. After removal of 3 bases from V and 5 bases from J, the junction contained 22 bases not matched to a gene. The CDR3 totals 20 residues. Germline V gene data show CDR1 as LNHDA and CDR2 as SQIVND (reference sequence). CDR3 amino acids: CASSMLFLKGQGLPWYGYTF. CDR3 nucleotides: TGTGCCAGTAGTATGTTATTCCTTAAGGGACAGGGACTACCTTGGTATGGCTACACCTTC.

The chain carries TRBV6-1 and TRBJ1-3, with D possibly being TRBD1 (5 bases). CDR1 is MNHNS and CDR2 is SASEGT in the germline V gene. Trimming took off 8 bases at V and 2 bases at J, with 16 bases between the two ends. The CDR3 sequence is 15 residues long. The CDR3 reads CASLIQGLAGNTIYF. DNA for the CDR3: TGTGCCAGCCTCATCCAGGGCCTTGCTGGAAACACCATATATTTT.

CDR3 residues: CASSLIAYRARFHPGEQYF. CDR3 DNA: TGTGCCAGCAGCTTAATTGCTTACAGGGCCCGGTTCCATCCAGGCGAGCAGTACTTC. The V call is TRBV7-2, the J call TRBJ2-7, with D tentatively TRBD1 (6 bases). The CDR3 is made up of 19 amino acids. V dropped 2 bases and J dropped 6 bases, with 29 bases sitting between them. Looked up from germline, CDR1 is SGHTA and CDR2 is FQGNSA.